The source of this TCR beta chain is a study of blood T cell repertoires in COVID-19. Study as a whole: COVID-19 samples collected from the United States, Italy and Spain covered acute and convalescent phases.

In the authors' workflow: By means of reference gene primer amplification, nucleated cell counts were estimated. TCRdb's table, derived via immunoSEQ multiplex PCR, lists solely in-frame clones and lacks some. Clone size and the V and J calls come from that table; the DNA yielded D and trimming. The table includes 90,000 to 120,000 clones, roughly 80% detected once. V was clipped by 4 bases and J by 5 bases, with 18 bases between them. This CDR3 spans 16 amino acids. Germline V lookup: CDR1 KGHDR, CDR2 SFDVKD. The sequence was obtained from a man between 65 and 85 years old with active or convalescent COVID-19. Input material: peripheral blood. V usage is TRBV24-1 and J usage is TRBJ2-3; perhaps TRBD2 as D (6 bases). The CDR3 bases are TGTGCCACCAGTGACCCCGGGACGGGAGCCATAGATACGCAGTATTTT. It encodes CATSDPGTGAIDTQYF.